The 32 T cell receptor beta chains below were found in one sample sequenced in a study of blood T cell repertoires in COVID-19. Repertoires were generated with immunoSEQ multiplex PCR, while TCRdb's copy carries only in-frame clones and drops some. In the table there are some 130,000 clones, approximately 84% of which are singletons. The sample consisted of peripheral blood. These receptors were obtained from a human donor in a cohort sampled during active COVID-19.

The rearrangement links TRBV5-1 to TRBJ1-2, with 10 bases fitting TRBD1. V lost 3 bases, J lost 6 bases, and 5 bases stayed unmatched. The CDR3 sequence is 14 residues long. Germline V gene lookup returns CDR1 SGHRS and CDR2 YFSETQ. CDR3 loop: CASSSSTGGNGYTF. The CDR3 DNA sequence: TGCGCCAGCAGCTCCTCGACAGGGGGCAATGGCTACACCTTC.

CDR3: CSASVGDTHSPLHF. The CDR3 DNA sequence: TGCAGTGCTAGTGTCGGGGACACCCATTCACCCCTCCACTTT. The rearrangement joins TRBV20-1 to TRBJ1-6; D perhaps matches TRBD1 (6 bases). Germline assignment: CDR1 DFQATT and CDR2 SNEGSKA (reference sequence). The V end was cut by 3 bases, the J end by 8 bases, with 14 bases between. This CDR3 is built from 14 residues.

CDR3 sequence: CASSSFGGSGSRTDTQYF. Here the CDR3 DNA reads TGTGCCAGCAGCTCTTTCGGTGGTAGCGGGAGCCGCACAGATACGCAGTATTTT. The rearrangement links TRBV5-8 to TRBJ2-3; 9 bases map to TRBD2. After removal of 3 bases from V and 1 base from J, the junction contained 12 bases not matched to a gene. The V gene's germline CDR1 is SGHTS and CDR2 YDEGEE. The CDR3 runs to 18 residues.

The rearrangement joins TRBV29-1 to TRBJ2-1; 9 bases are shared with TRBD2. CDR3 size: 12 residues. Germline lookup yields CDR1 SQVTM and CDR2 ANQGSEA. V shed 3 bases and J 9 bases; nucleotides not matched to a gene: 3. CDR3 bases: TGCAGCGTTGAGCGGGGGGGCTCTGAGCAGTTCTTC. It translates to CSVERGGSEQFF.

This chain connects TRBV7-2 to TRBJ1-6; 10 nucleotides match TRBD1. After removal of 5 bases from V and 10 bases from J, the junction contained 8 bases not matched to a gene. The CDR3 runs to 15 residues. Germline loops: CDR1 SGHTA, CDR2 FQGNSA. CDR3 bases: TGTGCCAGCAGCGAACGGACAGGGGGAACGTCACCCCTCCACTTT. Translating it yields CASSERTGGTSPLHF.

V usage is TRBV6-2 or TRBV6-3 and J usage is TRBJ1-1; D is undetermined. CDR1 and CDR2 (germline): MNHEY, SVGEGT. The CDR3 sequence is 13 residues long. V was shortened by 4 bases and J by 2 bases, with 8 bases between the two germline ends. This CDR3 is CASSFEANTEAFF. CDR3 DNA: TGTGCCAGCAGTTTCGAGGCAAACACTGAAGCTTTCTTT.

The chain is built from TRBV2 and TRBJ2-1, with TRBD1 as a possible D gene (5 bases). CDR3 size: 13 residues. Germline V gene sequence: CDR1 SNHLY, CDR2 FYNNEI. V dropped 4 bases and J dropped 4 bases, with 8 bases sitting between them. CDR3 amino acids: CASSGQRYNEQFF. Written as DNA, the CDR3 is TGTGCCAGCAGTGGACAGAGATACAATGAGCAGTTCTTC.

The V gene is TRBV11-3, the J gene TRBJ1-2; the D gene is possibly TRBD1 (6 bases). Trimming removed 1 base at V and 8 bases at J, with 14 bases between. This CDR3 is 14 amino acids long. Germline loops: CDR1 SGHNT, CDR2 YENEEA. CDR3 in amino acids: CASSLGDTQGGYTF. For the CDR3, the DNA is TGTGCCAGCAGCTTAGGGGACACCCAAGGAGGCTACACCTTC.

The rearrangement links TRBV19 to TRBJ2-1; the match to TRBD2 covers 7 bases. This CDR3 is built from 16 residues. Germline V gene sequence: CDR1 LNHDA, CDR2 SQIVND (reference sequence). The ends lost 1 base at V and 0 bases at J; junction bases unmatched: 3. CDR3 sequence (DNA): TGTGCCAGTAGTATAGGGGGAGGGAGCTCCTACAATGAGCAGTTCTTC. Its translation: CASSIGGGSSYNEQFF. The full variable domain, its missing parts supplied by reference TRBV19 and TRBJ2-1, is DGGITQSPKYLFRKEGQNVTLSCEQNLNHDAMYWYRQDPGQGLRLIYYSQIVNDFQKGDIAEGYSVSREKKESFPLTVTSAQKNPTAFYLCASSIGGGSSYNEQFFGPGTRLTVL.

The V call is TRBV9, the J call TRBJ1-3; D gene unclear. The CDR3 runs to 14 residues. V was cut by 4 bases and J by 0 bases, with 8 bases left in between. The germline gives CDR1 SGDLS, CDR2 YYNGEE. The CDR3 sequence is CASSLRSSGNTIYF. In DNA form, the CDR3 reads TGTGCCAGCAGCTTGAGGAGCTCTGGAAACACCATATATTTT.

The sample holds one count of this clone. The chain has TRBV6-6 and TRBJ1-1, with 7 bases lining up with TRBD1. The CDR3 runs 15 residues. Looked up from germline, CDR1 is MNHNY and CDR2 is SVGAGI (reference sequence). V was clipped by 0 bases and J by 7 bases; unmatched bases: 8. CDR3 amino acids: CASSYSDRIVSEAFF. The CDR3, as DNA: TGTGCCAGCAGTTACTCGGACAGGATTGTTAGTGAAGCTTTCTTT.

The chain links TRBV9 to TRBJ1-2; 7 nucleotides agree with TRBD1. CDR1 and CDR2 (germline): SGDLS, YYNGEE. The length of the CDR3 is 14 residues. With V trimmed by 3 bases and J by 4 bases, 6 bases remained unmatched. The CDR3: CASSGQGEVYGYTF. For the CDR3, the DNA is TGTGCCAGCAGCGGCCAGGGGGAGGTCTATGGCTACACCTTC.

The chain couples TRBV4-2 to TRBJ1-2; D unresolved. The V gene's germline CDR1 is LGHNA and CDR2 YNFKEQ. This CDR3 region has 16 residues. Trimming left V 0 bases short and J 4 bases short, with 15 bases between. CDR3 coding DNA: TGTGCCAGCAGCCAAGAACTGAGGGCAGTAACCTATGGCTACACCTTC. This translates into CASSQELRAVTYGYTF.

CDR3 DNA sequence: TGTGCCAGCAGCGTAGGGAAAGGGGGCGGTGGCTACACCTTC. Amino acid sequence: CASSVGKGGGGYTF. This chain uses TRBV9 with TRBJ1-2; 7 positions match TRBD1. The CDR3 is 14 residues long. Germline assignment: CDR1 SGDLS and CDR2 YYNGEE. V trimming: 0 bases; J trimming: 7 bases; junction bases outside the gene matches: 6. Full variable domain (rest looked up from reference TRBV9 and TRBJ1-2): DSGVTQTPKHLITATGQRVTLRCSPRSGDLSVYWYQQSLDQGLQFLIQYYNGEERAKGNILERFSAQQFPDLHSELNLSSLELGDSALYFCASSVGKGGGGYTFGSGTRLTVV.

The V gene is TRBV2, the J gene TRBJ2-3; 8 nucleotides line up with TRBD2. V lost 4 bases, J lost 6 bases, and 9 bases stayed unmatched. This CDR3 spans 15 amino acids. Looked up from germline, CDR1 is SNHLY and CDR2 is FYNNEI. For the CDR3, the DNA is TGTGCCAGCAGTGTATGGAGCGGGGGTGGGGATACGCAGTATTTT. Translating it yields CASSVWSGGGDTQYF. Looking up the rest from reference TRBV2 and TRBJ2-3 gives the full variable domain: EPEVTQTPSHQVTQMGQEVILRCVPISNHLYFYWYRQILGQKVEFLVSFYNNEISEKSEIFDDQFSVERPDGSNFTLKIRSTKLEDSAMYFCASSVWSGGGDTQYFGPGTRLTVL.

The chain is built from TRBV4-2 and TRBJ1-4; D gene unclear. V lost 1 base, J lost 4 bases, and 7 bases lay in between. From germline, CDR1 is LGHNA and CDR2 YNFKEQ. The length of the CDR3 is 14 residues. CDR3 sequence (DNA): TGTGCCAGCAGCCAAGGTGGCCTTAATGAAAAACTGTTTTTT. It encodes CASSQGGLNEKLFF.

This clone was counted once. The chain links TRBV6-5 to TRBJ1-2; 10 positions match TRBD1. Germline V gives CDR1 MNHEY, CDR2 SVGAGI. The J segment lost 4 bases and the V segment lost 4 bases, leaving 3 bases of the junction unmatched. This CDR3 spans 14 amino acids. The CDR3 coding sequence is TGTGCCAGCAGTTCCGACAGGGGGCTCTATGGCTACACCTTC. Translated, it gives CASSSDRGLYGYTF.

This chain uses TRBV7-3 with TRBJ2-3, with a weak D call TRBD2 (5 bases). V shed 0 bases and J shed 0 bases, with 7 bases lying between them. This CDR3 has 15 residues. Germline V gives CDR1 SGHTA, CDR2 FQGTGA. The CDR3 loop reads CASSLTSASTDTQYF. CDR3 nucleotide sequence: TGTGCCAGCAGCTTAACTAGCGCAAGCACAGATACGCAGTATTTT.

This clone has a handful of counts. This chain links TRBV9 with TRBJ2-5; a possible D gene is TRBD2 (6 bases). Trimming shortened V by 0 bases and J by 5 bases, and 17 bases separated the two germline ends. CDR1 is SGDLS and CDR2 is YYNGEE in the germline V gene. The CDR3 totals 16 residues. DNA of the CDR3: TGTGCCAGCAGCGTAGATGTCGGGAGCAGAGGGGAGACCCAGTACTTC. This encodes CASSVDVGSRGETQYF.

The chain combines TRBV5-4 with TRBJ1-2; D remains unclear. With 2 bases removed from V and 8 bases from J, the gap between germline ends came to 13 bases. The CDR3 runs 13 residues. In germline, CDR1 is SGHNT, CDR2 YYREEE (reference sequence). In DNA, the CDR3 is TGTGCCAGCAGCTTTACCTTTGAGATGGGCTACACCTTC. Its translation is CASSFTFEMGYTF.

The V and J genes are TRBV9 and TRBJ2-2; perhaps TRBD2 as D (5 bases). Germline CDR1 SGDLS, CDR2 YYNGEE. The CDR3 is 14 amino acids. Trimming removed 3 bases at V and 8 bases at J, with 14 bases between. The CDR3 sequence: CASSADWGTGELFF. CDR3 coding DNA: TGTGCCAGCAGCGCGGACTGGGGAACGGGGGAGCTGTTTTTT.

This chain uses TRBV5-1 with TRBJ1-3; no definite D call. This CDR3 contains 15 residues. V lost 4 bases and J lost 0, with 11 bases in between. The germline CDR1 and CDR2 sequences are SGHRS and YFSETQ. As DNA, the CDR3 is TGCGCCAGCAGCCAGGACGGGAGCTCTGGAAACACCATATATTTT. Protein sequence: CASSQDGSSGNTIYF.

The rearrangement uses TRBV5-4 and TRBJ1-2, with TRBD1 identical over 8 bases. The CDR3 length is 13 residues. CDR1 is SGHNT and CDR2 is YYREEE in the germline V gene (reference sequence). Trimming at V came to 4 bases and at J to 4 bases, leaving 3 bases not matched to a gene. The CDR3 sequence is CASSPTGVYGYTF. The CDR3 nucleotides are TGTGCCAGCAGCCCGACAGGGGTCTATGGCTACACCTTC.

The chain joins TRBV7-2 to TRBJ1-1; 8 bases are a match to TRBD1. This CDR3 is built from 15 residues. The junction had 6 bases not matched to a gene; V was cut back by 2 bases and J by 4 bases. Germline loops: CDR1 SGHTA, CDR2 FQGNSA. The DNA for the CDR3 is TGTGCCAGCAGCTTAATTCCAGGGGGCGCCACTGAAGCTTTCTTT. It codes for CASSLIPGGATEAFF.

V gene TRBV19 combines with J gene TRBJ1-6; weak D call: TRBD1 (6 bases). The ends were cut back, 5 bases at V and 7 bases at J, with 9 bases in the middle. Germline V gene sequence: CDR1 LNHDA, CDR2 SQIVND (reference sequence). The CDR3 loop spans 13 amino acids. In DNA form, the CDR3 reads TGTGCCAGTAGTCAGGACAGAAATTCACCCCTCCACTTT. Its translation: CASSQDRNSPLHF.

The chain carries TRBV30 and TRBJ1-2; D remains ambiguous. The CDR3 sequence is 13 residues long. The germline CDR1 and CDR2 sequences are GTSNPN and SVGIG (reference sequence). The germline V and J ends were trimmed by 3 bases and 2 bases, with 10 bases remaining between them. The CDR3 nucleotides read TGTGCCTGGAGCCCCACGGGGAACTATGGCTACACCTTC. It specifies CAWSPTGNYGYTF.

The chain uses TRBV11-2 and TRBJ2-2; TRBD2 matches at 7 bases. The ends lost 5 bases at V and 2 bases at J; junction bases unmatched: 14. The CDR3 has 18 amino acids. CDR1 and CDR2 (germline): SGHAT, FQNNGV. The DNA for the CDR3 is TGTGCCAGCAGCCCCTGGGTTGGGCTAGCGGATAACACCGGGGAGCTGTTTTTT. Its translation: CASSPWVGLADNTGELFF.

This chain joins TRBV7-2 and TRBJ1-2, with 8 bases aligning to TRBD1. The CDR3 loop spans 16 amino acids. With 0 bases clipped from V and 7 bases from J, the junction kept 10 bases outside the gene matches. The germline V gene has CDR1 SGHTA and CDR2 FQGNSA. This CDR3 reads CASSLAGGQALFGYTF. The CDR3 nucleotides read TGTGCCAGCAGCTTAGCCGGGGGACAGGCACTCTTTGGCTACACCTTC.

This clone has only one observation. The chain links TRBV7-3 to TRBJ2-1; 11 nucleotides align to TRBD1. CDR1 SGHTA and CDR2 FQGTGA come from the germline V gene. The length of the CDR3 is 16 residues. The V gene end was trimmed by 5 bases and the J gene end by 4 bases; junction bases not matched to a gene: 7. CDR3 nucleotides: TGTGCCAGCAGCAAGGTGGGACAGGGGGTTTACAATGAGCAGTTCTTC. Protein product: CASSKVGQGVYNEQFF.

The CDR3 here is CASSLGSRDNSPLHF. CDR3 coding DNA: TGTGCCAGCAGCTTAGGGTCCAGGGATAATTCACCCCTCCACTTT. The gene calls are TRBV7-3 and TRBJ1-6; TRBD1 is a possible D gene (5 bases). The CDR3 covers 15 residues. The germline V gene encodes CDR1 SGHTA and CDR2 FQGTGA. V lost 2 bases to trimming and J lost 5 bases, with 10 bases between them.

This clone was counted once. The chain carries TRBV7-2 and TRBJ2-7; TRBD1 aligns across 9 bases. With 1 base clipped from V and 2 bases from J, the junction kept 3 bases outside the gene matches. Germline V CDR1 and CDR2: SGHTA, FQGNSA. CDR3 size: 15 residues. CDR3 DNA: TGTGCCAGCAGCTTAGGGACAGGGGTTCCCTACGAGCAGTACTTC. Amino acids: CASSLGTGVPYEQYF.

The gene calls are TRBV11-3 and TRBJ2-1; 10 positions match TRBD1. The CDR3 runs 16 residues. V dropped 8 bases and J dropped 6; count of bases not matched to a gene: 13. Germline CDR1 is SGHNT and CDR2 is YENEEA. CDR3 sequence: CASAKGGQGNSNEQFF. DNA of the CDR3: TGTGCCAGCGCCAAAGGGGGACAGGGGAATAGCAATGAGCAGTTCTTC.